The text below deals with one T cell receptor beta chain. Germline CDR1 and CDR2: SGHTA and FQGNSA. CDR3 size: 12 residues. V lost 5 bases, J lost 9 bases, and 10 bases lay in between. The source of the sample is a study of T cell changes during pregnancy in multiple sclerosis. Clones were read by immunoSEQ multiplex PCR, and TCRdb kept only the in-frame ones, dropping some. The profile shows about 41,000 clones, roughly nine tenths of them singletons. V usage is TRBV7-2 and J usage is TRBJ2-2, with D perhaps matching TRBD1 (6 bases). The material sequenced was CD4+ T cells from peripheral blood mononuclear cells, taken in the first trimester of pregnancy. The TCR was taken from a female donor with multiple sclerosis, enrolled in a pregnancy study. For the CDR3, the DNA is TGTGCCAGCAGCCCCGGGACACGGGAGCTGTTTTTT. It encodes CASSPGTRELFF.